This is a list of T cell receptor beta chains from one sample in a study of Ad26.COV2.S vaccination and SARS-CoV-2 variants. Data came from immunoSEQ multiplex PCR; TCRdb stores just in-frame clones and leaves some out. The sample has around 320,000 clones, roughly 87% seen once. Sequences were derived from peripheral blood, sampled in a trial of Ad26.COV2.S vaccine versus placebo. The receptors shown here come from a person aged 18-60 years who received the Ad26.COV2.S COVID-19 vaccine or a placebo. Both conserved end residues are part of each CDR3.

j_gene | v_gene | CDR3aa
TRBJ1-5 | TRBV4-1 | CASSQEQLRTSNQPQHF
TRBJ1-6 | TRBV4-3 | CASSQDLGGSSYNSPLHF
TRBJ1-4 | TRBV12-3/TRBV12-4 | CASSFLGAEKLFF
TRBJ2-1 | TRBV27 | CASSLSFPGGPYNEQFF
TRBJ2-1 | TRBV5-1 | CASSLAYTDGYNEQFF
TRBJ2-2 | TRBV10-3 | CAISFGTANTGELFF
TRBJ1-5 | TRBV3-1/TRBV3-2 | CASSQGSDQPQHF
TRBJ2-5 | TRBV19 | CASTRSLTRGLAQETQYF
TRBJ2-3 | TRBV30 | CAWSLSTDTQYF
TRBJ1-6 | TRBV5-1 | CASAQGQANSPLHF
TRBJ2-1 | TRBV4-3 | CASSQDRGQGSYNEQFF
TRBJ1-2 | TRBV30 | CAWSPGQGNGYTF
TRBJ1-2 | TRBV30 | CAWSASSGGSVYTF
TRBJ2-5 | TRBV9 | CASSTDQETQYF
TRBJ2-7 | TRBV27 | CASRRQGSYEQYF
TRBJ2-6 | TRBV9 | CASSVADSGANVLTF
TRBJ1-2 | TRBV6-6 | CASSPMTGSYTF
TRBJ1-2 | TRBV27 | CASSWESGYGYTF
TRBJ2-5 | TRBV7-9 | CASSLVMGDETQYF
TRBJ1-5 | TRBV5-5 | CASSLVDNQPQHF
TRBJ2-7 | TRBV10-3 | CAMGDSYEQYF
TRBJ1-2 | TRBV19 | CASSRGRENYGYTF
TRBJ2-1 | TRBV5-4 | CASSAWDSSYNEQFF
TRBJ2-2 | TRBV14 | CASSQVYTGELFF
TRBJ2-7 | TRBV6-5 | CASITRGRVYEQYF
TRBJ1-6 | TRBV30 | CAWTGWDSGSYNSPLHF
TRBJ1-1 | TRBV19 | CASSTTKNTEAFF
TRBJ2-7 | TRBV9 | CASSVVGGGSLYEQYF
TRBJ2-2 | TRBV9 | CASSYIQGNTGELFF
TRBJ2-1 | TRBV7-2 | CASSSRPSGGYNEQFF
TRBJ2-1 | TRBV19 | CASSNRGANEQFF
TRBJ2-3 | TRBV7-7 | CASSPSSGGADTQYF
TRBJ1-5 | TRBV28 | CASSPTGNRQPQHF
TRBJ2-3 | TRBV5-6 | CASSSDVLRTDTQYF
TRBJ1-2 | TRBV3-1/TRBV3-2 | CASSQGPGQGYGYTF
TRBJ1-1 | TRBV3-1/TRBV3-2 | CASSQSYEAFF
TRBJ1-1 | TRBV6-2/TRBV6-3 | CASSYSIGTGRNTEAFF